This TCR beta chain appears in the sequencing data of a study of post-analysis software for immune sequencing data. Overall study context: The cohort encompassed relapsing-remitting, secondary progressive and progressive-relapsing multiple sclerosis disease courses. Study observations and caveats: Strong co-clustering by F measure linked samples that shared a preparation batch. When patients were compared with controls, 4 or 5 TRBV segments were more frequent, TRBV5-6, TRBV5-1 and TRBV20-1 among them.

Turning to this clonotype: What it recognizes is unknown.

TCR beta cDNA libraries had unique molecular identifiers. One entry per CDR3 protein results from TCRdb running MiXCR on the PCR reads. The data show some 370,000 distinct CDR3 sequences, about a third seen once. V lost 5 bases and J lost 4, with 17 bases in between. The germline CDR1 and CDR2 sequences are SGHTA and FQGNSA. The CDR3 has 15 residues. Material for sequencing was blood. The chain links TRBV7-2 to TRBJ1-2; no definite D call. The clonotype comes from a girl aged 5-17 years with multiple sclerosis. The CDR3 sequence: CASSPTSASSYGYTF. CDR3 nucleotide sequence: TGTGCCAGCAGCCCTACATCGGCCTCCTCCTATGGCTACACCTTC.